This paragraph reports one T cell receptor (beta chain). Its specific antigen is unknown. No clone much larger than this one lies a single base away; base qualities are absent. TCRbeta CDR3 regions were amplified from genomic DNA using the immunoSEQ Assay, a bias-controlled multiplex PCR. The study's own analysis went as follows. Nucleated cell counts per sample were estimated from amplification of reference gene primers within the assay. To quantify the absolute abundance of each unique TCRbeta CDR3 rearrangement, sequence reads were collapsed and filtered. For each sample, productive Simpson clonality was calculated as the square root of Simpson's diversity index across productive rearrangements. Not all clones reach the TCRdb copy of this immuneACCESS table, which keeps in-frame sequences only. Checked studies attribute under half of the gap to unresolved V genes and leave the rest unexplained. The V and J calls and clone size are taken from that table; D and trimming were inferred from the DNA. Within this sample are approximately 330,000 clones, with 70% to 90% of them counted one time only. Around 4.5% of the sample lies in the top ten.

These data originate in a study of blood T cell repertoires in COVID-19 (dated by TCRdb to the early 2020s). Study-wide context: Collaborator samples came from the United States, Italy and Spain and covered acute and convalescent phases of COVID-19. Deeply sampled blood TCRbeta repertoires from subjects exposed to, actively infected with, or recovered from COVID-19 were included in the dataset. Samples were obtained from the ongoing ImmuneRACE study (first 160 participants) and from 1,254 subjects provided by 6 global collaborators. The material from the prospective study consisted of cDNA or gDNA derived from T cells, B-cell-depleted T cells, or PBMCs. A freely available public database, intended as a resource for researchers studying the immune response to SARS-CoV-2, is where the repertoires were released. Nearly every sample came with metadata listing a de-identified subject ID, COVID-19 status, age in years and sex. Where HLA class I and class II types were available, the types were taken from metadata supplied by the sample provider, not from assay-based typing. Broad study findings and their caveats: Clinical and demographic metadata were provided uncurated, with the amount varying by source and participant.

The CDR3 covers 14 residues, taking in both the cysteine and the phenylalanine. The sequence is cut down to CDR3 DNA, 42 bases in frame from base 1. V and J are trimmed by 10 bases and 4 bases, and the gene matches miss 8 bases of the junction. From a lookup of the germline V gene (reference sequence), CDR1 and CDR2 are LNHDA and SQIVND. Participants in the prospective study were aged roughly 18 to 100 years, lived in about two dozen United States geographic areas, and enrolled through a virtual design. To assign participants to cohorts, the prospective study relied on clinical history that participants themselves reported in a screening survey and a study questionnaire. Each participant in the prospective study had whole blood, serum and a nasopharyngeal or oropharyngeal swab collected by mobile phlebotomists. Over a roughly two-month period, participants in the prospective study had the option of providing additional blood draws and questionnaires. Blood samples from the prospective study were shipped frozen or at room temperature prior to DNA extraction.

The V and J segments used are TRBV19 and TRBJ1-2; 11 bases in the middle match TRBD1. The sample taken for sequencing was PBMCs or T cells enriched from blood (not recorded which). The source is a woman between 40 and 55 years old with acute COVID-19. The CDR3 loop reads CATRTGGLSYGYTF. The DNA is TGTGCCACTCGGACAGGGGGCCTCTCCTATGGCTACACCTTC.